These T cell receptor beta chains were read from a single sample in a study of blood T cell repertoires in COVID-19. Generated by immunoSEQ multiplex PCR, the TCRdb table keeps only in-frame clones and is missing some. The sample lists around 130,000 clones, more than 75% occurring once. Sequences were obtained from peripheral blood. The receptors derive from a woman aged 50 to 60 with acute or convalescent COVID-19. The CDR3 runs from the conserved cysteine through the conserved F or W. A D gene is named only where the DNA matches it firmly. Size is omitted from some rows. Given values are once, few, many or a class for expanded clones.

J gene: TRBJ1-2
V gene: TRBV20-1
clone size: NA
D gene: NA
CDR3 DNA: TGCAGTGCTAGAGACCAGTTAGGCTACACCTTC
CDR3 protein: CSARDQLGYTF

J gene: TRBJ2-7
V gene: TRBV19
clone size: NA
D gene: NA
CDR3 DNA: TGTGCCAGTAGTACTTTCGGGGACTCCTACGAGCAGTACTTC
CDR3 protein: CASSTFGDSYEQYF

J gene: TRBJ2-5
V gene: TRBV19
clone size: NA
D gene: NA
CDR3 DNA: TGTGCCACCGCGAGAGGACTTTCAGAGACCCAGTACTTC
CDR3 protein: CATARGLSETQYF

J gene: TRBJ2-2
V gene: TRBV5-1
clone size: NA
D gene: NA
CDR3 DNA: TGCGCCAGCAGCTTGGCGGTGACAGGGAACACCGGGGAGCTGTTTTTT
CDR3 protein: CASSLAVTGNTGELFF

J gene: TRBJ2-7
V gene: TRBV10-3
clone size: NA
D gene: TRBD2
CDR3 DNA: TGTGCCATCAGTGGTGGTGTAGCGGGAGTGGGGGAGCAGTACTTC
CDR3 protein: CAISGGVAGVGEQYF

J gene: TRBJ1-4
V gene: TRBV5-1
clone size: few
D gene: NA
CDR3 DNA: TGCGCCAGCACCTCTGGGGGCGTTGGGGCTAATGAAAAACTGTTTTTT
CDR3 protein: CASTSGGVGANEKLFF

J gene: TRBJ2-7
V gene: TRBV7-8
clone size: NA
D gene: NA
CDR3 DNA: TGTGCCAGCAGCTTAGGACAGGCCGTTCTCAGTGACTTC
CDR3 protein: CASSLGQAVLSDF

J gene: TRBJ2-7
V gene: TRBV6-6
clone size: once
D gene: TRBD2
CDR3 DNA: TGTGCCAGCAGTTACTCGAACCCTAGCGGGAGGGAGCAGTACTTC
CDR3 protein: CASSYSNPSGREQYF

J gene: TRBJ2-1
V gene: TRBV11-1
clone size: NA
D gene: NA
CDR3 DNA: TGTGCCAGCAGCTGGGATGGGGGGGGCGCTCCCAATGAGCAGTTCTTC
CDR3 protein: CASSWDGGGAPNEQFF

J gene: TRBJ2-7
V gene: TRBV4-3
clone size: NA
D gene: TRBD2
CDR3 DNA: TGCGCCAGCAGCCAAGAATCGGCTAGCGGGACGATAGGGGGACCCTACGAGCAGTACTTC
CDR3 protein: CASSQESASGTIGGPYEQYF

J gene: TRBJ2-1
V gene: TRBV7-2
clone size: NA
D gene: NA
CDR3 DNA: TGTGCCAGCAGCTTAGGAACCGGGATCTACAATGAGCAGTTCTTC
CDR3 protein: CASSLGTGIYNEQFF

J gene: TRBJ1-5
V gene: TRBV7-2
clone size: NA
D gene: NA
CDR3 DNA: TGTGCCAGCGAGGAGGGAAATAGCAATCAGCCCCAGCATTTT
CDR3 protein: CASEEGNSNQPQHF

J gene: TRBJ1-3
V gene: TRBV30
clone size: NA
D gene: TRBD1
CDR3 DNA: TGTGCCTGGGGGACAGGCTCTGGAAACACCATATATTTT
CDR3 protein: CAWGTGSGNTIYF

J gene: TRBJ1-1
V gene: TRBV2
clone size: once
D gene: NA
CDR3 DNA: TGTGCCAGCAGTGCTGAAAGCCCGGGGACTGAAGCTTTCTTT
CDR3 protein: CASSAESPGTEAFF

J gene: TRBJ2-3
V gene: TRBV19
clone size: NA
D gene: TRBD1
CDR3 DNA: TGTGCCAGTAGTATAACCAACTTAGGGGGCGGAGATACGCAGTATTTT
CDR3 protein: CASSITNLGGGDTQYF

J gene: TRBJ2-1
V gene: TRBV4-3
clone size: NA
D gene: NA
CDR3 DNA: TGCGCCAGCAGCCAAGAATCCGGGAGTCCCAACAATGAGCAGTTCTTC
CDR3 protein: CASSQESGSPNNEQFF

J gene: TRBJ2-3
V gene: TRBV4-3
clone size: NA
D gene: NA
CDR3 DNA: TGCGCCAGCAGCCAAGATCAGCACCGGGAGCGGCCCACAGATACGCAGTATTTT
CDR3 protein: CASSQDQHRERPTDTQYF

J gene: TRBJ2-3
V gene: TRBV27
clone size: once
D gene: TRBD1
CDR3 DNA: TGTGCCAGCAGTTTTTGGACAGGTAATACAGATACGCAGTATTTT
CDR3 protein: CASSFWTGNTDTQYF

J gene: TRBJ1-2
V gene: TRBV12-3/TRBV12-4
clone size: NA
D gene: TRBD1
CDR3 DNA: TGTGCCAGCAGCCAGGGGGGCTATGGCTACACCTTC
CDR3 protein: CASSQGGYGYTF

J gene: TRBJ1-2
V gene: TRBV4-3
clone size: NA
D gene: NA
CDR3 DNA: TGCGCCAGCAGCCCCGCAGTAGGTACAGTTTATGGCTACACCTTC
CDR3 protein: CASSPAVGTVYGYTF

J gene: TRBJ1-4
V gene: TRBV19
clone size: NA
D gene: NA
CDR3 DNA: TGTGCCAGTAGTATAGGTTCGGGAACTAATGAAAAACTGTTTTTT
CDR3 protein: CASSIGSGTNEKLFF

J gene: TRBJ1-5
V gene: TRBV25-1
clone size: NA
D gene: TRBD1
CDR3 DNA: TGTGCCAGCAAAGGACAGGGGAAAAATCAGCCCCAGCATTTT
CDR3 protein: CASKGQGKNQPQHF

J gene: TRBJ2-5
V gene: TRBV10-3
clone size: NA
D gene: TRBD1
CDR3 DNA: TGTGCCATCAGTGGGGGGACAGCTCAAGAGACCCAGTACTTC
CDR3 protein: CAISGGTAQETQYF

J gene: TRBJ2-7
V gene: TRBV11-2
clone size: NA
D gene: TRBD2
CDR3 DNA: TGTGCCAGCAGCTTAAGCGGGGGGAGCTACGAGCAGTACTTC
CDR3 protein: CASSLSGGSYEQYF

J gene: TRBJ2-5
V gene: TRBV5-1
clone size: NA
D gene: NA
CDR3 DNA: TGCGCCAGCAGCTTGGGACAGGTTCAAGAGACCCAGTACTTC
CDR3 protein: CASSLGQVQETQYF

J gene: TRBJ2-3
V gene: TRBV11-3
clone size: NA
D gene: TRBD2
CDR3 DNA: TGTGCCAGCAGCTCTGGACTAGCGGGGGGAGGCACAGATACGCAGTATTTT
CDR3 protein: CASSSGLAGGGTDTQYF

J gene: TRBJ2-3
V gene: TRBV7-8
clone size: NA
D gene: TRBD2
CDR3 DNA: TGTGCCAGCAGCCAAGGACTAGCGGGGGAGAAGACGCAGTATTTT
CDR3 protein: CASSQGLAGEKTQYF

J gene: TRBJ1-1
V gene: TRBV19
clone size: NA
D gene: NA
CDR3 DNA: TGTGCCAGTAGTATAGGACGGGTGAACACTGAAGCTTTCTTT
CDR3 protein: CASSIGRVNTEAFF